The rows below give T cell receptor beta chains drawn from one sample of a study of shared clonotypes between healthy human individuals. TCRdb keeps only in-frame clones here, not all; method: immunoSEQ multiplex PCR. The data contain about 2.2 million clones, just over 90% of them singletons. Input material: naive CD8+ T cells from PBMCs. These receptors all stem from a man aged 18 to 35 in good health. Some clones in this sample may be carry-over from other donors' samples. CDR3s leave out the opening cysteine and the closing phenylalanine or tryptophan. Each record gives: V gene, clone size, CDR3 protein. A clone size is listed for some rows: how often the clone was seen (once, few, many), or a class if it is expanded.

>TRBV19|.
ASSISPSNEQY
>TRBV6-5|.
ASRKDRGGGTEAF
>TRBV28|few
ASSLRSRAEAF
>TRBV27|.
ASGDSLGGYT
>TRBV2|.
ASSEVQVDEQY
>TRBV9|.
ASSVAGDSSLETQY
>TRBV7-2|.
ASRWGGLWTEAF
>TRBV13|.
ASSLSGQEGEQF
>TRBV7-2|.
ASRSRGPVLT
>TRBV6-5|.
ASRKTGPGEKLF
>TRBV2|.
ASSVPLPTGLAGAGANVLT
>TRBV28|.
ASSGRTAPYGYT
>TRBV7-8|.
ASTRLGGSTDTQY
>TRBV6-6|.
ASSQDRGAIEQY
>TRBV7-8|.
ASSRGRGRNEQF
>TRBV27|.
ASSSASGYEQY
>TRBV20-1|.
SARASGGQF
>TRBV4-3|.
ASSQDRLVGTGELF
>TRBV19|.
ASSKPLRTGKNTEAF
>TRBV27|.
ASSIAGTDTQY
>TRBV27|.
ASSGTSGRFHNEQF
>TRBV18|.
ASSPTSGRAGEQF
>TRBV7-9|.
ASSSRGSPAGYNEQF
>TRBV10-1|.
ASSPNRATEAF
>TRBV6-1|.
ASSDYTYNEQF
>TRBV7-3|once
ASSGWGREREKLF
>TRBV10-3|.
AISTLLESGRPAYEQY
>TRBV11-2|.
ASSFPGGEQY
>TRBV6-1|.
ASRERGDWETQY
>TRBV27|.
ASSFSVAGWYNEQF